This section outlines one TCR beta chain sequence together with its context. This sample was included in a study of T cell responses to AZD1222 COVID-19 vaccine. The table came from immunoSEQ multiplex PCR; TCRdb's copy has only in-frame clones and leaves some out. The sample has 130,000 to 150,000 clones, 80% to 85% seen once. The TCR was taken from an adult in good health. Material: peripheral blood, obtained on day 0 of MenACWY control vaccination.

In DNA, the CDR3 is TGTGCCAGCAGAGTAGCGGGGGACACCCAGGGAGATACGCAGTATTTT. It encodes CASRVAGDTQGDTQYF. This chain connects TRBV13 to TRBJ2-3; 9 bases are a match to TRBD2. Germline assignment: CDR1 PRHDT and CDR2 FYEKMQ (reference sequence). The trim removed 6 bases at V and 5 bases at J, leaving 12 bases unmatched. CDR3 length: 16 residues.